Included here is one T cell receptor beta chain sequence, with context. The antigen is undetermined. The data belong to a study of OX40 agonist ivuxolimab in advanced cancers. The repertoire was sequenced with immunoSEQ multiplex PCR; TCRdb's copy has only in-frame clones and lacks some. The sample has around 15,000 clones, 80% to 90% seen once. Trimming removed 7 bases from V and 7 bases from J, with 10 bases in between. CDR3 size: 12 residues. Germline V gene lookup returns CDR1 MNHEY and CDR2 SVGAGI. Study results and caveats: Average numbers of expanded clones were greater in CD8+ T cells than in CD4+.

This specimen consisted of CD4+ or CD8+ T cells sorted from blood, obtained in a trial of the OX40 agonist ivuxolimab. The clonotype originates from an adult with an advanced solid tumor such as melanoma, head and neck, liver or kidney cancer. The V gene is TRBV6-5, the J gene TRBJ1-4; maybe TRBD1 (6 bases). CDR3 protein: CASKSRGEKLFF. CDR3 nucleotide sequence: TGTGCCAGCAAAAGCAGGGGTGAAAAACTGTTTTTT.